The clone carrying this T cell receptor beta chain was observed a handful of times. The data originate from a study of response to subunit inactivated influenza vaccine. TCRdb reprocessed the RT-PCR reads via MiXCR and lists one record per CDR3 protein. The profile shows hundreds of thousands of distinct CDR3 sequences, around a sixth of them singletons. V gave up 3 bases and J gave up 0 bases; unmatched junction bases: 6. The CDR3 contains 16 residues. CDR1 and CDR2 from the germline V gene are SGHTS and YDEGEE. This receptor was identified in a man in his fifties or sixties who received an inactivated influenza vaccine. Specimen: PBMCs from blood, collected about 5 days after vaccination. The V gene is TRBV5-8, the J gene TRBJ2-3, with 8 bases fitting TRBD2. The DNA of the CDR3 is TGTGCCAGCAGCTACCCGGGAGGGGCGAGCACAGATACGCAGTATTTT. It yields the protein CASSYPGGASTDTQYF.